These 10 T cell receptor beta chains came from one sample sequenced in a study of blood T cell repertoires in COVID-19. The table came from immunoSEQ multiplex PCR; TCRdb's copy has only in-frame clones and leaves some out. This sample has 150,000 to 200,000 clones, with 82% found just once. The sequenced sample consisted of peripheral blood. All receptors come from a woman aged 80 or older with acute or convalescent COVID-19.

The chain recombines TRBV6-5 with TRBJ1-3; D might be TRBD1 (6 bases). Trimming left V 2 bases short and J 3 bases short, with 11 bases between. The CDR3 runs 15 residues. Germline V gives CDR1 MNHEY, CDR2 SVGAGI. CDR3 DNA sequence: TGTGCCAGCAGTTACCGCGGACAGCTTGGAAACACCATATATTTT. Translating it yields CASSYRGQLGNTIYF.

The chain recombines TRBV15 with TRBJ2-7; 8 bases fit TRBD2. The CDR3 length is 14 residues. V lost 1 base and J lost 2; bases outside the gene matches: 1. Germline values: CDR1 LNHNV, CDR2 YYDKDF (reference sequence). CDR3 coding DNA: TGTGCCACCAGCAGAGCGGGAGGGCCCTACGAGCAGTACTTC. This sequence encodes CATSRAGGPYEQYF.

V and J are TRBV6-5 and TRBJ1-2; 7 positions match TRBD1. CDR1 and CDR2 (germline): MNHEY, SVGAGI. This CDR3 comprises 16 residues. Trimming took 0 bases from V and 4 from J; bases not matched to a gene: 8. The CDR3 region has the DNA TGTGCCAGCAGTTACTCGACAGTGACAGGGTCCTATGGCTACACCTTC. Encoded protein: CASSYSTVTGSYGYTF.

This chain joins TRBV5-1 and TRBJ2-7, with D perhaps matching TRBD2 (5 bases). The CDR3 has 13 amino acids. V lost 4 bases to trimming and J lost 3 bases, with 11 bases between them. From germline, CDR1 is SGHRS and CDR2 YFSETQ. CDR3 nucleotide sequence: TGCGCCAGCAGCCGATCGGAGGACTACGAGCAGTACTTC. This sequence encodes CASSRSEDYEQYF.

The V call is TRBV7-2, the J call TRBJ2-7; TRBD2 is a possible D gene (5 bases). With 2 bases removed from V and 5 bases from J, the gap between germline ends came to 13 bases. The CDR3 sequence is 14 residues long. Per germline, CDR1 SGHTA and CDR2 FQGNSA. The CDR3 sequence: CASSLTRNLHEQYF. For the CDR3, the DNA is TGTGCCAGCAGCTTAACTAGAAATCTTCACGAGCAGTACTTC.

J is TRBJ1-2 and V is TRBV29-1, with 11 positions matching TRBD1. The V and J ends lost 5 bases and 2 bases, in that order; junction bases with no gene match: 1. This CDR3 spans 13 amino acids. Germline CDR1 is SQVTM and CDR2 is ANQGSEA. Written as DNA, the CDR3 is TGCAGCGTTCGGACAGGGGGCAACTATGGCTACACCTTC. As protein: CSVRTGGNYGYTF.

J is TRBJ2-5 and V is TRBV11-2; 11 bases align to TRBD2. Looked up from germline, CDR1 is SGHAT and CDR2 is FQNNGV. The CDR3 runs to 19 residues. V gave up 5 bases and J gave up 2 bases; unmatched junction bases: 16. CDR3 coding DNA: TGTGCCAGCAGCAGGGGAGTTGGGCTAGCGGGGGGACTTCAAGAGACCCAGTACTTC. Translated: CASSRGVGLAGGLQETQYF.

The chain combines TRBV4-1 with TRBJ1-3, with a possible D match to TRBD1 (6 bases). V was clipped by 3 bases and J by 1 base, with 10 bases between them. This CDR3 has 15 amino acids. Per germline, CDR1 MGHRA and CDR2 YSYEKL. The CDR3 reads CASSQTTGSGNTIYF. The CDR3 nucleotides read TGCGCCAGCAGCCAGACTACAGGGTCTGGAAACACCATATATTTT.

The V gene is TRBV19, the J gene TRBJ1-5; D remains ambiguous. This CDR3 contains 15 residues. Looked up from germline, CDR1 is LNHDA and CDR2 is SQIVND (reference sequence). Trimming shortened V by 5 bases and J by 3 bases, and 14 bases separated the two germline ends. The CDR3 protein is CASSVFEGNNQPQHF. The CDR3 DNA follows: TGTGCCAGTAGTGTCTTTGAGGGAAACAATCAGCCCCAGCATTTT.

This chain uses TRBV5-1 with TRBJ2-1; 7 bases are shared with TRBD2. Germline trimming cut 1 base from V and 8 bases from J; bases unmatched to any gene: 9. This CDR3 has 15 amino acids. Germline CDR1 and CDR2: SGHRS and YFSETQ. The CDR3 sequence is CASSLRDYPPDEQFF. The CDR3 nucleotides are TGCGCCAGCAGCTTGAGGGACTACCCTCCCGATGAGCAGTTCTTC. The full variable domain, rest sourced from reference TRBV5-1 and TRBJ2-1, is KAGVTQTPRYLIKTRGQQVTLSCSPISGHRSVSWYQQTPGQGLQFLFEYFSETQRNKGNFPGRFSGRQFSNSRSEMNVSTLELGDSALYLCASSLRDYPPDEQFFGPGTRLTVL.